One sample yielded the 30 T cell receptor beta chains listed below, sequenced in a study of T cell responses to AZD1222 COVID-19 vaccine. Sequenced by immunoSEQ multiplex PCR; TCRdb stores in-frame clones only, minus some. The sample lists around 100,000 clones; 70% to 90% were seen once. Material: peripheral blood, obtained 28 days after the second AZD1222 dose. These receptors were obtained from an adult who received the AZD1222 COVID-19 vaccine.

CDR3 loop: CAWSKFAASTDTQYF. The CDR3 nucleotides read TGTGCCTGGAGTAAATTCGCGGCTAGCACAGATACGCAGTATTTT. J is TRBJ2-3 and V is TRBV30; no definite D call. CDR1 and CDR2 (germline): GTSNPN, SVGIG (reference sequence). V was shortened by 2 bases and J by 0 bases, with 12 bases between the two germline ends. The CDR3 totals 15 residues. The full variable domain, in which reference TRBV30 and TRBJ2-3 provide the parts outside the CDR3, is SQTIHQWPATLVQPVGSPLSLECTVEGTSNPNLYWYRQAAGRGLQLLFYSVGIGQISSEVPQNLSASRPQDRQFILSSKKLLLSDSGFYLCAWSKFAASTDTQYFGPGTRLTVL.

The rearrangement links TRBV18 to TRBJ1-1; TRBD1 might be the D (5 bases). The V end was cut by 4 bases, the J end by 0 bases, with 9 bases between. The CDR3 is 14 residues long. Per germline, CDR1 KGHSH and CDR2 LQKENI. This CDR3 reads CASSQMTVNTEAFF. Written as DNA, the CDR3 is TGTGCCAGCTCACAAATGACAGTGAACACTGAAGCTTTCTTT.

The J gene is TRBJ2-5, the V gene TRBV7-2, with D tentatively TRBD2 (5 bases). The CDR3 is 13 residues long. Germline values: CDR1 SGHTA, CDR2 FQGNSA. Trimming removed 5 bases from V and 5 bases from J, with 12 bases in between. The CDR3 loop reads CASSRAGAETQYF. In DNA form, the CDR3 reads TGTGCCAGCAGCAGGGCGGGCGCGGAGACCCAGTACTTC.

V gene TRBV7-9 combines with J gene TRBJ2-1, with a tentative D call TRBD2 (6 bases). CDR1 SEHNR and CDR2 FQNEAQ come from the germline V gene (reference sequence). The CDR3 length is 18 residues. Trimming cost V 2 bases and J 0 bases, with 17 bases left between them. CDR3 protein: CASSLIGRQASSYNEQFF. Here the CDR3 DNA reads TGTGCCAGCAGCTTAATTGGGAGGCAGGCGAGCTCCTACAATGAGCAGTTCTTC.

This clone was seen just once. V usage is TRBV19 and J usage is TRBJ1-3; D not resolved. Trimming pared 6 bases from V and 0 bases from J, leaving 12 bases between. Germline V gives CDR1 LNHDA, CDR2 SQIVND (reference sequence). This CDR3 contains 15 residues. DNA for the CDR3: TGTGCCAGTAGGACCACACCTGTCTCTGGAAACACCATATATTTT. Its translation is CASRTTPVSGNTIYF. The full variable domain, with the rest looked up from reference TRBV19 and TRBJ1-3, is DGGITQSPKYLFRKEGQNVTLSCEQNLNHDAMYWYRQDPGQGLRLIYYSQIVNDFQKGDIAEGYSVSREKKESFPLTVTSAQKNPTAFYLCASRTTPVSGNTIYFGEGSWLTVV.

This rearrangement joins TRBV5-4 to TRBJ2-1; 16 bases are shared with TRBD2. J lost 6 bases, V lost 4 bases, and 7 bases had no gene match. Germline V gives CDR1 SGHNT, CDR2 YYREEE (reference sequence). This CDR3 is 17 amino acids long. The CDR3 sequence: CASSQGTSGRAVNEQFF. In nucleotides, the CDR3 is TGTGCCAGCAGCCAGGGGACTAGCGGGAGGGCGGTCAATGAGCAGTTCTTC.

V is TRBV19 and J is TRBJ2-2; TRBD2 might be the D (5 bases). Germline V gene sequence: CDR1 LNHDA, CDR2 SQIVND (reference sequence). V shed 3 bases and J shed 4 bases, with 9 bases lying between them. This CDR3 contains 14 residues. The CDR3 coding sequence is TGTGCCAGTAGTATCTCTGGGAGCACCGGGGAGCTGTTTTTT. The encoded protein is CASSISGSTGELFF.

V gene TRBV3-1 (or the pseudogene TRBV3-2) combines with J gene TRBJ1-3; unclear D gene. Germline-derived CDR1 and CDR2 are LGHDT and YNNKEL (reference sequence). Trimming stripped 1 base from V and 4 bases from J, with 11 bases between. This CDR3 is 15 amino acids long. CDR3 region: CASSQGSHAGNTIYF. The CDR3 nucleotides read TGTGCCAGCAGCCAAGGCAGTCATGCAGGAAACACCATATATTTT.

J is TRBJ2-1 and V is TRBV28; D might be TRBD2 (8 bases). V lost 3 bases, J lost 5 bases, and 14 bases lay in between. CDR3 length equals 15 residues. The V gene's germline CDR1 is MDHEN and CDR2 SYDVKM. Here the CDR3 reads CASSLTGTSHNEQFF. In nucleotides, the CDR3 is TGTGCCAGCAGTTTGACAGGGACTAGTCACAATGAGCAGTTCTTC.

In its sample, this clone was seen a few times. The V call is TRBV19, the J call TRBJ2-7; D might be TRBD1 (5 bases). The length of the CDR3 is 15 residues. Trimming stripped 6 bases from V and 2 bases from J, with 17 bases between. In germline, CDR1 is LNHDA, CDR2 SQIVND (reference sequence). CDR3 sequence (DNA): TGTGCCAGTAGCCCTTGGACAAAAGGCGCCTACGAGCAGTACTTC. Its protein product is CASSPWTKGAYEQYF.

The chain uses TRBV6-1 and TRBJ1-5; D is ambiguous. V was pared by 1 base and J by 7 bases, with 8 bases between. Germline loops: CDR1 MNHNS, CDR2 SASEGT. The CDR3 is 13 residues long. The CDR3 nucleotides are TGTGCCAGCAGTGAAGAGGCCCCGCAGCCCCAGCATTTT. Protein product: CASSEEAPQPQHF.

The chain uses TRBV27 and TRBJ2-5; D perhaps matches TRBD1 (5 bases). The CDR3 sequence is 14 residues long. Germline V lookup: CDR1 MNHEY, CDR2 SMNVEV (reference sequence). V lost 7 bases to trimming and J lost 2 bases, with 14 bases between them. The CDR3 DNA reads as TGTGCCAGCATTCTAAGGGGTTTACAAGAGACCCAGTACTTC. Protein sequence: CASILRGLQETQYF.

This clone turned up a few times. The genes are TRBV6-5 and TRBJ1-4; a weak D match, TRBD1 (5 bases). Germline CDR1 MNHEY, CDR2 SVGAGI. The CDR3 loop spans 14 amino acids. The V gene lost 6 bases and the J gene lost 0 bases, with 8 bases spanning the gap. CDR3: CASREGTTNEKLFF. CDR3 nucleotide sequence: TGTGCCAGCAGAGAGGGGACAACTAATGAAAAACTGTTTTTT.

A word on this clone: One end of the junction does not line up with germline, which may come from a read error. CDR3 nucleotides: TGTGCCAGCAGCTTCGGGACGGGACCTTACGAGCAGTGCTTC. This sequence encodes CASSFGTGPYEQCF. This chain joins TRBV7-9 and TRBJ2-7; D assignment may be TRBD1 or TRBD2 (5 bases each). The CDR3 has 14 amino acids. CDR1 and CDR2 (germline): SEHNR, FQNEAQ (reference sequence).

The chain uses TRBV28 and TRBJ1-5, with 8 bases lining up with TRBD1. After removal of 3 bases from V and 2 bases from J, the junction contained 9 bases not matched to a gene. There are 17 residues in the CDR3. Germline V gene sequence: CDR1 MDHEN, CDR2 SYDVKM. CDR3 in DNA: TGTGCCAGCAGTTTGGCCCCAGGGGGCGGGGGCAATCAGCCCCAGCATTTT. It codes for CASSLAPGGGGNQPQHF.

The J gene is TRBJ1-2, the V gene TRBV28, with 8 bases fitting TRBD1. Trimming cost V 6 bases and J 2 bases; bases outside gene matches: 17. The germline V gene has CDR1 MDHEN and CDR2 SYDVKM. CDR3 length equals 18 residues. The CDR3 reads CASRPHAGTGNGNYGYTF. The DNA for the CDR3 is TGTGCCAGCAGGCCACATGCCGGGACAGGAAATGGAAACTATGGCTACACCTTC.

The gene calls are TRBV5-1 and TRBJ2-3; no definite D call. Trimming took off 1 base at V and 3 bases at J, with 3 bases between the two ends. This CDR3 has 12 residues. Germline lookup yields CDR1 SGHRS and CDR2 YFSETQ. CDR3 amino acids: CASSLYTDTQYF. In nucleotides, the CDR3 is TGCGCCAGCAGCTTGTATACAGATACGCAGTATTTT.

The J gene is TRBJ2-7, the V gene TRBV11-2, with a possible D match to TRBD1 (7 bases). Germline V lookup: CDR1 SGHAT, CDR2 FQNNGV. V was cut by 3 bases and J by 4 bases, with 13 bases left in between. The CDR3 loop spans 14 amino acids. CDR3 DNA: TGTGCCAGCAGCTTCGGGCAGGGGGGTTACGAGCAGTACTTC. It yields the protein CASSFGQGGYEQYF.

This chain links TRBV5-1 with TRBJ2-4, with TRBD2 identical over 7 bases. Trimming removed 4 bases from V and 3 bases from J; junction bases left unmatched: 1. CDR1 SGHRS and CDR2 YFSETQ come from the germline V gene. There are 13 residues in the CDR3. The CDR3 region has the DNA TGCGCCAGCAGCCGGGACTACAAAAACATTCAGTACTTC. This encodes CASSRDYKNIQYF. Full variable domain (remainder filled in from reference TRBV5-1 and TRBJ2-4): KAGVTQTPRYLIKTRGQQVTLSCSPISGHRSVSWYQQTPGQGLQFLFEYFSETQRNKGNFPGRFSGRQFSNSRSEMNVSTLELGDSALYLCASSRDYKNIQYFGAGTRLSVL.

The chain links TRBV29-1 to TRBJ1-4; TRBD1 is a possible D gene (6 bases). Germline assignment: CDR1 SQVTM and CDR2 ANQGSEA. The CDR3 loop spans 14 amino acids. V lost 4 bases and J 7 bases, leaving 16 bases between the germline ends. DNA of the CDR3: TGCAGCGTTGCCCGGGGGCGGTACCGTGAAAAACTGTTTTTT. This sequence encodes CSVARGRYREKLFF.

This chain connects TRBV6-1 to TRBJ1-2, with TRBD1 identical over 12 bases. The germline V gene encodes CDR1 MNHNS and CDR2 SASEGT. This CDR3 comprises 15 residues. The V segment lost 2 bases and the J segment 8 bases; nucleotides outside the gene matches: 6. CDR3 DNA sequence: TGTGCCAGCAGTGAATTCTCCGGGACAGGGGGCGGCTACACCTTC. Residues: CASSEFSGTGGGYTF.

The CDR3 is CASSQPRDRGPVNYGYTF. In DNA form, the CDR3 reads TGTGCCAGCAGCCAACCCAGGGACAGGGGGCCAGTTAACTATGGCTACACCTTC. This sequence joins TRBV3-1 (or the pseudogene TRBV3-2) and TRBJ1-2; 12 bases match TRBD1. CDR1 is LGHDT, CDR2 YNNKEL, per germline (reference sequence). This CDR3 is built from 18 residues. With 2 bases clipped from V and 1 base from J, the junction kept 8 bases outside the gene matches.

The rearrangement uses TRBV6-1 and TRBJ1-5, with D possibly matching TRBD1 (5 bases). This CDR3 is built from 16 residues. Trimming took off 0 bases at V and 4 bases at J, with 13 bases between the two ends. Germline-derived CDR1 and CDR2 are MNHNS and SASEGT. CDR3 loop: CASSEAGGTGNQPQHF. As DNA, the CDR3 is TGTGCCAGCAGTGAAGCGGGAGGGACGGGGAATCAGCCCCAGCATTTT.

This clone was observed a single time. As DNA, the CDR3 is TGCGCCAGCAGCTTAGAAGTGGTTGGAAACTATGGCTACACCTTC. Translating gives CASSLEVVGNYGYTF. V gene TRBV5-1 combines with J gene TRBJ1-2, with D uncertain. CDR1 SGHRS and CDR2 YFSETQ come from the germline V gene. This CDR3 region has 15 residues. V lost 2 bases to trimming and J lost 2 bases, with 13 bases between them.

This clone has just one count. This rearrangement joins TRBV11-1 to TRBJ1-1; 11 nucleotides match TRBD1. The CDR3 totals 16 residues. Unmatched junction bases numbered 7, after V lost 1 base and J lost 6 bases. Germline values: CDR1 SGHAT, CDR2 FQDESV (reference sequence). The CDR3 is CASSLDLGQGASEAFF. In DNA, the CDR3 is TGTGCCAGCAGCTTAGACCTTGGACAGGGGGCATCTGAAGCTTTCTTT. Drawing the rest from reference TRBV11-1 and TRBJ1-1, the complete variable domain is EAEVAQSPRYKITEKSQAVAFWCDPISGHATLYWYRQILGQGPELLVQFQDESVVDDSQLPKDRFSAERLKGVDSTLKIQPAELGDSAMYLCASSLDLGQGASEAFFGQGTRLTVV.

V and J are TRBV4-2 and TRBJ2-1, with D possibly being TRBD2 (5 bases). The germline V gene encodes CDR1 LGHNA and CDR2 YNFKEQ. The V and J ends lost 1 base and 5 bases respectively, with 9 bases between them. The CDR3 length is 14 residues. The CDR3 protein is CASSQAGLHNEQFF. CDR3 bases: TGTGCCAGCAGCCAAGCTGGACTCCACAATGAGCAGTTCTTC.

The chain carries TRBV10-3 and TRBJ2-5; D unclear. The germline V gene encodes CDR1 ENHRY and CDR2 SYGVKD. The CDR3 contains 13 residues. V lost 10 bases to trimming and J lost 2 bases, with 14 bases between them. CDR3: CATRGPVQETQYF. CDR3 coding DNA: TGTGCCACCAGAGGTCCAGTGCAAGAGACCCAGTACTTC.

The rearrangement joins TRBV2 to TRBJ2-7; D is ambiguous. CDR1 and CDR2 from the germline V gene are SNHLY and FYNNEI. This CDR3 region has 14 residues. The V and J ends lost 2 bases and 0 bases respectively, with 8 bases between them. The DNA for the CDR3 is TGTGCCAGCAGTGAACGGAGAAGCTCCTACGAGCAGTACTTC. This translates into CASSERRSSYEQYF.

This clone was detected once. This chain joins TRBV19 and TRBJ1-2; no clear D gene. The V and J ends lost 9 bases and 0 bases respectively, with 20 bases between them. The V gene's germline CDR1 is LNHDA and CDR2 SQIVND (reference sequence). The CDR3 runs to 16 residues. The CDR3 region is CASSPTSARTNYGYTF. As DNA, the CDR3 is TGTGCCAGCTCCCCGACGTCGGCACGAACTAACTATGGCTACACCTTC. Drawing the rest from reference TRBV19 and TRBJ1-2, the complete variable domain is DGGITQSPKYLFRKEGQNVTLSCEQNLNHDAMYWYRQDPGQGLRLIYYSQIVNDFQKGDIAEGYSVSREKKESFPLTVTSAQKNPTAFYLCASSPTSARTNYGYTFGSGTRLTVV.

The gene calls are TRBV27 and TRBJ1-5; a possible D gene is TRBD1 (6 bases). Germline V gives CDR1 MNHEY, CDR2 SMNVEV (reference sequence). V was shortened by 6 bases and J by 3 bases, with 15 bases between the two germline ends. This CDR3 has 15 residues. The DNA of the CDR3 is TGTGCCAGCAGGGCCACAGGGACTCCCAATCAGCCCCAGCATTTT. Translated: CASRATGTPNQPQHF.